The 8 T cell receptor beta chains below come from one sample, sequenced in a study of shared clonotypes between healthy human individuals. Terminally differentiated effector memory CD45RA+ cells were excluded by CCR7 positive selection of CD45RO-negative cells. Profiling relied on immunoSEQ multiplex PCR, and the TCRdb table lists in-frame clones only, not all of them. The sample includes around 2,000,000 clones, 90% to 95% of them seen just once. Sequencing was done on a sample of naive CD8+ T cells from PBMCs. The receptors derive from a young man in good health. Some clones in this sample may be carry-over from other donors' samples.

This chain joins TRBV27 and TRBJ1-3, with TRBD1 matching over 7 bases. The ends lost 5 bases at V and 3 bases at J; junction bases unmatched: 4. Germline CDR1 MNHEY, CDR2 SMNVEV (reference sequence). The CDR3 runs 14 residues. The CDR3 sequence: CASSPDRVGNTIYF. The CDR3 DNA sequence: TGTGCCAGCAGTCCAGACAGGGTTGGAAACACCATATATTTT.

This rearrangement joins TRBV29-1 to TRBJ1-3; TRBD1 matches 7 bases. The V gene end was trimmed by 0 bases and the J gene end by 2 bases; junction bases not matched to a gene: 10. CDR1 is SQVTM and CDR2 is ANQGSEA in the germline V gene. The CDR3 is made up of 17 amino acids. CDR3 loop: CSVEEFPRRGPGNTIYF. CDR3 in DNA: TGCAGCGTTGAAGAGTTTCCAAGAAGGGGGCCTGGAAACACCATATATTTT.

The rearrangement uses TRBV27 and TRBJ2-7; D ambiguous. CDR1 and CDR2 (germline): MNHEY, SMNVEV (reference sequence). V was trimmed by 5 bases and J by 5 bases, leaving 25 bases between them. The CDR3 has 17 amino acids. The CDR3 sequence: CASSLTALPSLLDEQYF. The CDR3 nucleotides read TGTGCCAGCAGTCTGACGGCGCTCCCTTCCCTGCTAGACGAGCAGTACTTC.

On this clone itself: The same CDR3 also results from other DNA sequences found in this sample. The J gene is TRBJ2-7, the V gene TRBV19, with D maybe TRBD2 (5 bases). The ends were cut back, 4 bases at V and 7 bases at J, with 8 bases in the middle. CDR3 length equals 11 residues. Per germline, CDR1 LNHDA and CDR2 SQIVND (reference sequence). The DNA of the CDR3 is TGTGCCAGTAGTAAAGGAGGAGAGCAGTACTTC. Translating it yields CASSKGGEQYF.

The gene calls are TRBV27 and TRBJ2-7, with D uncertain. The germline gives CDR1 MNHEY, CDR2 SMNVEV (reference sequence). This CDR3 contains 14 residues. V was trimmed by 4 bases and J by 2 bases, leaving 12 bases between them. The CDR3 spells CASSYGTATYEQYF. The CDR3 DNA reads TGTGCCAGCAGTTACGGCACAGCCACCTACGAGCAGTACTTC.

The CDR3 DNA is TGCGCCAGCAGCCAAGATTTCCCGACTAGCGGGACCTACGAGCAGTACTTC. Protein sequence: CASSQDFPTSGTYEQYF. V and J are TRBV4-3 and TRBJ2-7, with TRBD2 matching 11 bases. The germline CDR1 and CDR2 sequences are LGHNA and YSLEER. V lost 0 bases and J lost 2; bases outside the gene matches: 6. The CDR3 sequence is 17 residues long.

The chain joins TRBV7-8 to TRBJ1-1; D unresolved. CDR1 SGHVS and CDR2 FQNEAQ come from the germline V gene. The CDR3 sequence is 12 residues long. The V end was cut by 5 bases, the J end by 4 bases, with 8 bases between. The CDR3 here is CASSGVPTEAFF. The CDR3 DNA reads TGTGCCAGCAGCGGGGTTCCCACTGAAGCTTTCTTT.

This rearrangement joins TRBV10-3 to TRBJ2-5, with 8 bases fitting TRBD1. V dropped 10 bases and J dropped 5; count of bases not matched to a gene: 3. The CDR3 runs 11 residues. Germline loops: CDR1 ENHRY, CDR2 SYGVKD. In DNA form, the CDR3 reads TGTGCCACCGGACAGGGCGAGACCCAGTACTTC. Translated, it gives CATGQGETQYF.